A single sample is the source of the 20 T cell receptor beta chains below, sequenced in a study of T cell clones after liver transplantation. The method was immunoSEQ multiplex PCR; TCRdb's version includes in-frame clones alone and lacks a portion of them. This table holds some 80,000 clones, around four fifths found once. The sample in question was CD4+ T cells from blood, obtained 45 to 46 months after liver transplant. These receptor sequences come from a human patient who received a liver transplant. Some T cells may be graft donor cells.

The CDR3 loop reads CATSNPRGAVGGYTF. The CDR3 DNA sequence: TGTGCCACCAGCAACCCTCGAGGGGCGGTCGGGGGCTACACCTTC. This sequence joins TRBV15 and TRBJ1-2; possible D gene TRBD1, 5 bases. From germline, CDR1 is LNHNV and CDR2 YYDKDF (reference sequence). V lost 4 bases, J lost 8 bases, and 20 bases lay in between. The CDR3 loop spans 15 amino acids.

V is TRBV7-2 and J is TRBJ2-7; 8 bases are a match to TRBD2. CDR3 length: 17 amino acids. CDR1 SGHTA and CDR2 FQGNSA come from the germline V gene. Losses at the gene ends were 2 bases for V and 0 bases for J; bases not matched to a gene: 9. DNA of the CDR3: TGTGCCAGCAGCTTACACCGGGCGGCGGGAGGCTCCTACGAGCAGTACTTC. It encodes CASSLHRAAGGSYEQYF.

This clone was picked up one time. The chain joins TRBV19 to TRBJ1-1; D gene ambiguous. Trimming removed 1 base from V and 4 bases from J, with 13 bases in between. The CDR3 sequence is 15 residues long. Germline-derived CDR1 and CDR2 are LNHDA and SQIVND (reference sequence). The CDR3 reads CASSIGNSRLTEAFF. CDR3 bases: TGTGCCAGTAGTATAGGAAACAGCAGACTCACTGAAGCTTTCTTT.

The sample holds a few counts of this clone. This rearrangement joins TRBV6-5 to TRBJ1-2, with 7 bases that match TRBD1. From germline, CDR1 is MNHEY and CDR2 SVGAGI. Trimming took 6 bases from V and 5 from J; bases not matched to a gene: 3. The CDR3 is made up of 12 amino acids. The CDR3 protein is CASSPTGYGYTF. The DNA for the CDR3 is TGTGCCAGCAGCCCGACAGGGTATGGCTACACCTTC.

V gene TRBV9 combines with J gene TRBJ1-3; D is possibly TRBD1 (5 bases). Per the germline V gene, CDR1 is SGDLS and CDR2 is YYNGEE. V lost 2 bases and J lost 4, with 13 bases in between. This CDR3 is built from 15 residues. The CDR3 here is CASSVQGTAGNTIYF. CDR3 coding DNA: TGTGCCAGCAGCGTGCAAGGGACGGCAGGAAACACCATATATTTT.

J is TRBJ2-1 and V is TRBV5-1; TRBD2 matches at 8 bases. V shed 2 bases, J shed 8 bases, and the junction held 6 bases outside the gene matches. Germline V gives CDR1 SGHRS, CDR2 YFSETQ. There are 14 residues in the CDR3. CDR3 in amino acids: CASSLRTSFHEQFF. The CDR3, as DNA: TGCGCCAGCAGCTTACGGACTAGCTTCCATGAGCAGTTCTTC.

V gene TRBV19 combines with J gene TRBJ2-3; D gene ambiguous. The CDR3 loop spans 13 amino acids. The germline gives CDR1 LNHDA, CDR2 SQIVND (reference sequence). The ends were cut back, 2 bases at V and 2 bases at J, with 5 bases in the middle. CDR3: CASSISFTDTQYF. The CDR3 nucleotides are TGTGCCAGTAGTATATCCTTCACAGATACGCAGTATTTT.

This chain uses TRBV18 with TRBJ1-4; D ambiguous. Germline V gene lookup returns CDR1 KGHSH and CDR2 LQKENI. The length of the CDR3 is 16 residues. V lost 2 bases and J 3 bases, leaving 13 bases between the germline ends. The CDR3 coding sequence is TGTGCCAGCTCACCATTCCAGACCAAAGCTAATGAAAAACTGTTTTTT. It yields the protein CASSPFQTKANEKLFF.

This clone was seen a handful of times. Additional DNA sequences in this sample encode the identical CDR3. The chain is built from TRBV5-1 and TRBJ1-4; D not certain. The V gene lost 0 bases and the J gene lost 0 bases, with 3 bases spanning the gap. Germline V gene lookup returns CDR1 SGHRS and CDR2 YFSETQ. The CDR3 runs 14 residues. The CDR3 nucleotides are TGCGCCAGCAGCTTGGGGGCAACTAATGAAAAACTGTTTTTT. Protein: CASSLGATNEKLFF.

The chain carries TRBV4-1 and TRBJ1-3, with 9 bases matching TRBD1. The length of the CDR3 is 19 residues. The V gene end was trimmed by 5 bases and the J gene end by 0 bases; junction bases not matched to a gene: 14. Per germline, CDR1 MGHRA and CDR2 YSYEKL. CDR3 sequence: CASSWTGARPRSSGNTIYF. CDR3 coding DNA: TGCGCCAGCAGCTGGACAGGGGCGCGTCCCCGATCCTCTGGAAACACCATATATTTT.

This clone was observed a single time. V and J are TRBV5-4 and TRBJ1-2, with a weak D call TRBD1 (6 bases). This CDR3 contains 13 residues. Germline loops: CDR1 SGHNT, CDR2 YYREEE (reference sequence). V lost 2 bases, J lost 7 bases, and 12 bases lay in between. CDR3 protein: CASSFGGAVGYTF. CDR3 sequence (DNA): TGTGCCAGCAGCTTTGGGGGGGCGGTTGGCTACACCTTC.

CDR3 coding DNA: TGTGCCAGCAGCGTAGGAGGATGGAACACTGAAGCTTTCTTT. Translation: CASSVGGWNTEAFF. This rearrangement joins TRBV9 to TRBJ1-1; D is undetermined. V shed 0 bases and J shed 1 base, with 7 bases lying between them. CDR1 and CDR2 from the germline V gene are SGDLS and YYNGEE. This CDR3 spans 14 amino acids.

The rearrangement uses TRBV11-1 and TRBJ2-1; D remains unclear. Trimming shortened V by 2 bases and J by 6 bases, and 14 bases separated the two germline ends. The germline V gene encodes CDR1 SGHAT and CDR2 FQDESV (reference sequence). The CDR3 sequence is 15 residues long. CDR3 bases: TGTGCCAGCAGCTTACAGTTAATTTCTAGCAATGAGCAGTTCTTC. Protein product: CASSLQLISSNEQFF.

The V call is TRBV29-1, the J call TRBJ2-3; D remains ambiguous. V shed 1 base and J shed 4 bases, with 12 bases lying between them. The V gene's germline CDR1 is SQVTM and CDR2 ANQGSEA. The CDR3 runs to 14 residues. CDR3 sequence: CSVEVDAGADTQYF. As DNA, the CDR3 is TGCAGCGTTGAAGTGGATGCCGGCGCAGATACGCAGTATTTT.

The chain is built from TRBV29-1 and TRBJ1-2; D uncertain. CDR3 length: 13 amino acids. Per germline, CDR1 SQVTM and CDR2 ANQGSEA. The germline V and J ends were trimmed by 1 base and 2 bases, with 8 bases remaining between them. The CDR3 loop is CSVEGSPNYGYTF. The CDR3 coding sequence is TGCAGCGTTGAAGGCAGCCCCAACTATGGCTACACCTTC.

This clone is a singleton in its sample. The rearrangement joins TRBV4-1 to TRBJ2-7; D possibly corresponds to TRBD2 (6 bases). The germline V gene has CDR1 MGHRA and CDR2 YSYEKL. This CDR3 is 17 amino acids long. With 0 bases removed from V and 0 bases from J, the gap between germline ends came to 15 bases. The DNA of the CDR3 is TGCGCCAGCAGCCAAGATTATGGGGCGACTAGCTCCTACGAGCAGTACTTC. It yields the protein CASSQDYGATSSYEQYF.

The chain links TRBV5-1 to TRBJ2-5, with D perhaps matching TRBD1 (5 bases). The CDR3 runs to 13 residues. With 1 base removed from V and 4 bases from J, the gap between germline ends came to 8 bases. Germline V gives CDR1 SGHRS, CDR2 YFSETQ. DNA of the CDR3: TGCGCCAGCAGCTTGCTCCAGGGAGAGACCCAGTACTTC. Translating it yields CASSLLQGETQYF.

The chain joins TRBV9 to TRBJ2-1, with 13 nucleotides matching TRBD2. The CDR3 sequence is 15 residues long. J was trimmed by 7 bases and V by 4 bases; bases with no gene match: 5. Germline CDR1 and CDR2: SGDLS and YYNGEE. CDR3 residues: CASSSLAGGQNEQFF. CDR3 nucleotides: TGTGCCAGCAGCTCACTAGCGGGAGGGCAGAATGAGCAGTTCTTC.

In this sample, this clone turned up once. The rearrangement uses TRBV7-9 and TRBJ2-3; 8 bases are a match to TRBD2. The CDR3 loop spans 16 amino acids. Losses at the gene ends were 5 bases for V and 4 bases for J; bases not matched to a gene: 11. In germline, CDR1 is SEHNR, CDR2 FQNEAQ (reference sequence). The CDR3 nucleotides are TGTGCCAGCAGCCTTATGCTACTAGCGGAATCAGATACGCAGTATTTT. This translates into CASSLMLLAESDTQYF.

The chain links TRBV5-1 to TRBJ1-1; the D gene is possibly TRBD1 (6 bases). The CDR3 contains 13 residues. The germline gives CDR1 SGHRS, CDR2 YFSETQ. V shed 3 bases and J shed 7 bases, with 13 bases lying between them. The DNA of the CDR3 is TGCGCCAGCAGCTCGGACAGACTATTTGAAGCTTTCTTT. Its translation is CASSSDRLFEAFF.